This T cell receptor beta chain was identified during a study of cytomegalovirus exposure and HLA in healthy donors. The study, taken as a whole, reports: Apparent HLA restriction characterized most CMV-associated TCR beta chains in a later analysis. Associated with HLA alleles at 0.05 false discovery rate in a later analysis were 16,951 TCR beta sequences. It has been reported that TCR beta sequences accurately predicted the HLA-A and HLA-B alleles of most subjects.

13 Jbeta primers and 60 Vbeta primers were used for the PCR. In the source study's methods: In a later analysis, roughly 11 million of some 80 million unique beta chains occurred in at least two donors. Data came from immunoSEQ multiplex PCR; TCRdb stores just in-frame clones and leaves some out. V, J and clone size are those of that table, while D and trimming were read from the DNA. The table includes some 200,000 clones, around 83% detected once. This clone was detected a few times. The antigen remains unidentified. The CDR3 totals 15 residues. Looked up from germline, CDR1 is SEHNR and CDR2 is FQNEAQ (reference sequence). Trimming cost V 5 bases and J 2 bases; bases outside gene matches: 5.

V is TRBV7-9 and J is TRBJ1-5; 8 bases align to TRBD1. The source is a girl between 5 and 17 years old in good health and CMV-seronegative. The specimen sequenced was PBMCs. The CDR3 loop reads CASSPLDRGNQPQHF. For the CDR3, the DNA is TGTGCCAGCAGCCCACTGGACAGGGGCAATCAGCCCCAGCATTTT.